Sequencing of this T cell receptor (beta chain) was carried out in a study of T cell repertoires in cytomegalovirus infection. Turning to the study itself: CMV infection together with matching HLA type was indicated by public TCR beta signatures. Broader study findings: Totalled public TCR beta family frequency picked out people who carried CMV plus the relevant HLA.

This CDR3 spans 12 amino acids. V trimming: 6 bases; J trimming: 6 bases; junction bases outside the gene matches: 7. CDR1 is DFQATT, CDR2 SNEGSKA, per germline (reference sequence). Via MiXCR, TCRdb re-called the reads, giving one row per CDR3 protein. Of almost 500,000 distinct CDR3 sequences detected, about 11% appear once; the ten largest clones hold 10%. In this sample, this clonotype turned up many times. Its specificity is not known. The receptor's source is a human donor in good health (CMV status not recorded). Some clones in this sample may be carry-over from other donors' samples. The chain links TRBV20-1 to TRBJ1-1, with 7 bases matching TRBD1. Sample: PBMCs. The chain's CDR3 is CSAKTGFPEAFF. CDR3 nucleotide sequence: TGCAGTGCAAAGACAGGGTTCCCTGAAGCTTTCTTT.